Sequencing of this TCR beta chain was carried out in a study of OX40 agonist ivuxolimab in advanced cancers. CDR1 and CDR2 (germline): SGHNT, YYREEE (reference sequence). Trimming pared 0 bases from V and 5 bases from J, leaving 5 bases between. CDR3 length: 12 amino acids. This clone is classed as medium-sized. Profiled with immunoSEQ multiplex PCR; TCRdb holds only in-frame clones, not every one. This table holds 25,000 to 40,000 clones, approximately 84% found once. The sequence derives from an adult with an advanced solid tumor such as melanoma, head and neck, liver or kidney cancer. Source: CD4+ or CD8+ T cells sorted from blood, taken in a trial of the OX40 agonist ivuxolimab. The gene calls are TRBV5-4 and TRBJ1-1; the D is unclear. CDR3 loop: CASSLGSTEAFF. For the CDR3, the DNA is TGTGCCAGCAGCTTGGGTTCTACTGAAGCTTTCTTT.